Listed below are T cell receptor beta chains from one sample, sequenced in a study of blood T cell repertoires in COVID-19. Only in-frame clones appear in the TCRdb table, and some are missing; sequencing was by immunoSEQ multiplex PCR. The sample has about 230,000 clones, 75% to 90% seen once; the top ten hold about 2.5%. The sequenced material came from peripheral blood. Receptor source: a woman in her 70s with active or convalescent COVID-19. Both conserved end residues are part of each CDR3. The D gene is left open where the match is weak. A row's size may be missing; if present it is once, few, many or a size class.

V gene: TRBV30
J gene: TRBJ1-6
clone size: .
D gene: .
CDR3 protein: CAWSGGKLSSYNSPLHF
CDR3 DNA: TGTGCCTGGAGTGGGGGCAAATTGAGCTCCTATAATTCACCCCTCCACTTT

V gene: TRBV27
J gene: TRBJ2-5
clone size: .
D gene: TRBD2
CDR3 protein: CASSTQLTSGRGRETQYF
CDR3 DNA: TGTGCCAGCAGTACCCAACTGACTAGCGGGAGAGGGCGGGAGACCCAGTACTTC

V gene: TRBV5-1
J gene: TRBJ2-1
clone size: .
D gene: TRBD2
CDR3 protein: CASSLPGLAGTSEQFF
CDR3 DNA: TGCGCCAGCAGCTTACCGGGACTAGCGGGAACAAGTGAGCAGTTCTTC

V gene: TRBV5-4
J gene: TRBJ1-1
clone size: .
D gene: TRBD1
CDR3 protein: CASSPTGTPEAFF
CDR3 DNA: TGTGCCAGCAGCCCGACAGGGACCCCTGAAGCTTTCTTT

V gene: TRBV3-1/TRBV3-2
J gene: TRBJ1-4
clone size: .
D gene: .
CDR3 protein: CASSQFRPGLCEKLFF
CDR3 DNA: TGTGCCAGCAGCCAATTTCGGCCGGGTTTGTGTGAAAAACTGTTTTTT

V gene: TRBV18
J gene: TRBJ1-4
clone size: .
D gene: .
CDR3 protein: CASSEGRVRANEKLFF
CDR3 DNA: TGTGCCAGCTCCGAAGGGAGGGTCCGAGCTAATGAAAAACTGTTTTTT

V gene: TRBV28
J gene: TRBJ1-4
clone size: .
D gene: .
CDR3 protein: CASSFHGKLFF
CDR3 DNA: TGTGCCAGCAGTTTCCACGGGAAACTGTTTTTT

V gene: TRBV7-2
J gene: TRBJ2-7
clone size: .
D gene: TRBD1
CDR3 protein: CASSLGQGVTYEQYF
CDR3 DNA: TGTGCCAGCAGCTTAGGGCAGGGGGTGACCTACGAGCAGTACTTC

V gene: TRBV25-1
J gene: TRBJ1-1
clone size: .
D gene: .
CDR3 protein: CASSNVGGYTEAFF
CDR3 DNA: TGTGCCAGCAGTAACGTTGGGGGGTACACTGAAGCTTTCTTT

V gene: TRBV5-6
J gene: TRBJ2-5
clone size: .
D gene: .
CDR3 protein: CASSLGSRYPGETQYF
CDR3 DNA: TGTGCCAGCAGCTTGGGGTCCCGTTATCCCGGGGAGACCCAGTACTTC

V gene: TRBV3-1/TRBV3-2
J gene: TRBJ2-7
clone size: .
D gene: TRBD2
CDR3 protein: CASSPAGALTYEQYF
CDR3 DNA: TGTGCCAGCAGCCCAGCGGGAGCCCTAACTTACGAGCAGTACTTC

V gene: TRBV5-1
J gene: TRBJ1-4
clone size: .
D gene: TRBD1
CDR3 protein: CASSLIEGAGEKLFF
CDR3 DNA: TGCGCCAGCAGCTTGATTGAGGGGGCGGGAGAAAAACTGTTTTTT

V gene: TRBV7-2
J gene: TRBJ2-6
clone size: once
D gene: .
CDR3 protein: CASSFRSGTGANVLTF
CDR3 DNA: TGTGCCAGCAGCTTTCGATCAGGGACTGGGGCCAACGTCCTGACTTTC

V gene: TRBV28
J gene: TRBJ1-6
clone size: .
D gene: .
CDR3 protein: CASSPLRSPLHF
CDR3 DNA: TGTGCCAGCAGTCCCCTCCGGTCACCCCTCCACTTT

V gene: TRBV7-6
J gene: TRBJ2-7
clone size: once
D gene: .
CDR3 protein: CASSLVAASSYEQYF
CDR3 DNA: TGTGCCAGCAGCTTAGTAGCGGCGAGCTCCTACGAGCAGTACTTC

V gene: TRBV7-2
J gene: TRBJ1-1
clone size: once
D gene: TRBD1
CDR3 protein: CASSLDRDTEAFF
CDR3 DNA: TGTGCCAGCAGCTTGGACAGGGACACTGAAGCTTTCTTT

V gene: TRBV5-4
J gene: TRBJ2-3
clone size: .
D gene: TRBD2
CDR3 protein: CASSLNVGGPRFTDTQYF
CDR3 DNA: TGTGCCAGCAGCTTGAACGTGGGAGGGCCGCGATTCACAGATACGCAGTATTTT

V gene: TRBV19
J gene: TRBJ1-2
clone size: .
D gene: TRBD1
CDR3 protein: CASSVQGDYGYTF
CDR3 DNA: TGTGCCAGTAGTGTCCAGGGGGACTATGGCTACACCTTC

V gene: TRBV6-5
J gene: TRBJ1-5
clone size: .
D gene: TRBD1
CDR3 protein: CASSYRGRGEPQHF
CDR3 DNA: TGTGCCAGCAGTTACAGGGGGCGCGGAGAGCCCCAGCATTTT

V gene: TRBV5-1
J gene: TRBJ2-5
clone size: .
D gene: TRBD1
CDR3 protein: CASTQTGGGETQYF
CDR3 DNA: TGCGCCAGCACCCAGACAGGGGGAGGTGAGACCCAGTACTTC

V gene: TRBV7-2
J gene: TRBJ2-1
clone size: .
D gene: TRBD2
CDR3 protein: CASSLGELAGGSGFF
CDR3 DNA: TGTGCCAGCAGCTTAGGAGAACTAGCGGGGGGAAGTGGGTTCTTC

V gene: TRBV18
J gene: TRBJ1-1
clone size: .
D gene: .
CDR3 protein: CASSPGGVRKNTEAFF
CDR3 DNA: TGTGCCAGCTCCCCAGGAGGGGTCAGGAAGAACACTGAAGCTTTCTTT

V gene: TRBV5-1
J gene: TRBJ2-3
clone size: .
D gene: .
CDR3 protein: CASSLDRVEDTQYF
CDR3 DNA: TGCGCCAGCAGCTTGGACAGGGTCGAAGATACGCAGTATTTT

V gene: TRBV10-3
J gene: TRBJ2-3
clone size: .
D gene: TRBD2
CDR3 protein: CAISESLAGATSTDTQYF
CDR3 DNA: TGTGCCATCAGTGAGTCACTAGCGGGAGCCACTAGCACAGATACGCAGTATTTT

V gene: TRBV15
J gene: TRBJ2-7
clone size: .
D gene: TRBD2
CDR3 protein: CATSREVRAGGPYEQYF
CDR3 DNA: TGTGCCACCAGCAGAGAGGTTCGTGCGGGGGGGCCCTACGAGCAGTACTTC

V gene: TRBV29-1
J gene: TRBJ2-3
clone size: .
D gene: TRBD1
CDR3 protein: CSTGQGTDTQYF
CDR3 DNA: TGCAGCACGGGACAGGGCACAGATACGCAGTATTTT

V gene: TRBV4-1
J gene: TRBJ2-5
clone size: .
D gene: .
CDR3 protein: CASSFQAGPEETQYF
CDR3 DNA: TGCGCCAGCAGCTTCCAGGCGGGACCCGAAGAGACCCAGTACTTC

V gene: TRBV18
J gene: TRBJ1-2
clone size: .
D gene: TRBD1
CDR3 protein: CASSPIQGQGAFGYTF
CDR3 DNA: TGTGCCAGCTCGCCTATCCAGGGACAGGGGGCTTTTGGCTACACCTTC

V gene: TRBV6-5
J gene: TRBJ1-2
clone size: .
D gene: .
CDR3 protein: CASSWGDGNYGYTF
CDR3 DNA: TGTGCCAGCAGTTGGGGGGACGGTAACTATGGCTACACCTTC

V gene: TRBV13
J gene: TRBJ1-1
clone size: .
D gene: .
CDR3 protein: CASSLDRNTEAFF
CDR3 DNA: TGTGCCAGCAGCCTTGACAGGAACACTGAAGCTTTCTTT

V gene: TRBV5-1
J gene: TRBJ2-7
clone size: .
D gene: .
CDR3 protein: CASSPGFYEQYF
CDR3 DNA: TGCGCCAGCAGCCCAGGCTTCTACGAGCAGTACTTC

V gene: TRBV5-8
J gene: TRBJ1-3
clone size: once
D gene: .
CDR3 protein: CASSLQGWGNTIYF
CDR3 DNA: TGTGCCAGCAGCTTACAGGGCTGGGGAAACACCATATATTTT

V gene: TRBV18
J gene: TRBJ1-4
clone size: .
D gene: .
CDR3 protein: CASSPQSYEKLFF
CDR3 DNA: TGTGCCAGCTCACCACAGAGTTATGAAAAACTGTTTTTT

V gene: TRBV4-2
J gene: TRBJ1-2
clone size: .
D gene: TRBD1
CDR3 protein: CASSQARAPGTGGYTF
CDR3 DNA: TGTGCCAGCAGCCAAGCCCGAGCCCCCGGGACAGGCGGCTACACCTTC

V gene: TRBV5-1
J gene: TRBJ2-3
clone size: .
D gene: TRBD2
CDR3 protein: CASRTGLAGSDTQYF
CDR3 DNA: TGCGCCAGCAGAACCGGACTAGCGGGATCAGATACGCAGTATTTT

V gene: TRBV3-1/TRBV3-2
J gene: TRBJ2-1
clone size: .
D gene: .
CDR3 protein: CASSRAVGGADEQFF
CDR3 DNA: TGTGCCAGCAGCCGTGCGGTAGGGGGTGCCGATGAGCAGTTCTTC

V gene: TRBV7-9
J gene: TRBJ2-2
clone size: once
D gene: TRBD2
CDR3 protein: CASNQGLARNTGELFF
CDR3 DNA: TGTGCCAGCAACCAGGGACTAGCGAGGAACACCGGGGAGCTGTTTTTT

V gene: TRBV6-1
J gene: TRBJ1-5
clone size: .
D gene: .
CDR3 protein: CASSEARAGNQPQHF
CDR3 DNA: TGTGCCAGCAGTGAAGCCAGGGCCGGCAATCAGCCCCAGCATTTT

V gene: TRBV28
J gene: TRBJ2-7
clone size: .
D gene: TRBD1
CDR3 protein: CASSSAGGPTYEQYF
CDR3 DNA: TGTGCCAGCAGTTCGGCAGGGGGACCAACCTACGAGCAGTACTTC

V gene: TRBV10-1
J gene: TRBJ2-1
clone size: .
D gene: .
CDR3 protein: CASSESKRGTFNEQFF
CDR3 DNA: TGCGCCAGCAGTGAGTCGAAACGCGGGACTTTTAATGAGCAGTTCTTC

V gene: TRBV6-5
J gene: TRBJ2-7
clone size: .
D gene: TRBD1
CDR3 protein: CASSYGQGAHEQYF
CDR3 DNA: TGTGCCAGCAGTTACGGGCAGGGGGCCCACGAGCAGTACTTC

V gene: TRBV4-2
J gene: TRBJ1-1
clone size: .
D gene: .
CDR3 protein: CASSQGGEYTEAFF
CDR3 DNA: TGTGCCAGCAGCCAAGGGGGGGAGTACACTGAAGCTTTCTTT

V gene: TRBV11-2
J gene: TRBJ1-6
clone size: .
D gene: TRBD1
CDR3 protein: CASSLGTGSSYNSPLHF
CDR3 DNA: TGTGCCAGCAGCTTAGGGACAGGGAGCTCCTATAATTCACCCCTCCACTTT

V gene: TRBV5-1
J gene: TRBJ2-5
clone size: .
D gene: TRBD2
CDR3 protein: CASSFAGGETQYF
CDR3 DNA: TGCGCCAGCAGCTTCGCGGGGGGAGAGACCCAGTACTTC

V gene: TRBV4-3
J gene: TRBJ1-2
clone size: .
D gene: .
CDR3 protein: CASSHLQRTPYGYTF
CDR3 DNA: TGCGCCAGCAGCCACTTACAGCGGACCCCCTATGGCTACACCTTC

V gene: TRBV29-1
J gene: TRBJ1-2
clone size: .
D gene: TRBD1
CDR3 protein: CSASDRANYGYTF
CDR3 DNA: TGCAGCGCCTCGGACAGGGCTAACTATGGCTACACCTTC

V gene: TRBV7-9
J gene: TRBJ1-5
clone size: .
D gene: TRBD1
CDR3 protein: CASSLGEDRAQPQHF
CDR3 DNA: TGTGCCAGCAGCTTAGGGGAGGACAGGGCTCAGCCCCAGCATTTT

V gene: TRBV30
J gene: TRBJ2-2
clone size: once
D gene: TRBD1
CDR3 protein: CAWSVRFGQGYTGELFF
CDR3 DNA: TGTGCCTGGAGCGTAAGATTCGGACAGGGGTACACCGGGGAGCTGTTTTTT

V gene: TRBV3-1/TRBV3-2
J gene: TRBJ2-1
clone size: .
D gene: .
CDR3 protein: CASSQEGRGTFGNEQFF
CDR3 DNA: TGTGCCAGCAGCCAAGAGGGGCGCGGGACCTTTGGGAATGAGCAGTTCTTC

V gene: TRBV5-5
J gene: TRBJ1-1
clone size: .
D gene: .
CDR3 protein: CASSFVAANTEAFF
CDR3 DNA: TGTGCCAGCAGCTTCGTTGCGGCGAACACTGAAGCTTTCTTT

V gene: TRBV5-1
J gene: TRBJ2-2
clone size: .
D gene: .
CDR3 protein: CASTSTNRVGELFF
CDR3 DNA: TGCGCCAGCACTTCGACCAATCGGGTCGGGGAGCTGTTTTTT

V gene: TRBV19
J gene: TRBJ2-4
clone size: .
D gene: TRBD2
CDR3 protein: CASSSQRGNIQYF
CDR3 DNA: TGTGCCAGTAGTAGCCAGCGGGGGAACATTCAGTACTTC

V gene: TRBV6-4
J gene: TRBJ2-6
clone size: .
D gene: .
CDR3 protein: CASSSNAAGANVLTF
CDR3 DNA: TGTGCCAGCAGTTCTAATGCCGCTGGGGCCAACGTCCTGACTTTC

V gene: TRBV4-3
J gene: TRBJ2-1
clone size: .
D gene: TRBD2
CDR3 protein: CASSLGLAGTDEQFF
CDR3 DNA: TGCGCCAGCAGCCTCGGACTAGCAGGGACGGATGAGCAGTTCTTC

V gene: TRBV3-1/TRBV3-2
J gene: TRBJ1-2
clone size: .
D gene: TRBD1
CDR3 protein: CASSHDDRAAGYTF
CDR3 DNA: TGTGCCAGCAGCCACGATGACAGGGCGGCTGGCTACACCTTC

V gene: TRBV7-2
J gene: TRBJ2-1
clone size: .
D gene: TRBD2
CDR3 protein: CASSRTSGALYNEQFF
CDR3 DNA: TGTGCCAGCAGCAGGACTAGCGGGGCACTCTACAATGAGCAGTTCTTC

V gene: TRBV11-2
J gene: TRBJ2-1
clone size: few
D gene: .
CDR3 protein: CASSRAPGDRPYNEQFF
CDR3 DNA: TGTGCCAGCAGCCGCGCCCCGGGGGACCGCCCCTACAATGAGCAGTTCTTC

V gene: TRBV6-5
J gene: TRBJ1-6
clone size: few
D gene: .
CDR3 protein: CASRSGGSYNSPLHF
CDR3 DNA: TGTGCCAGCAGATCCGGGGGGTCCTATAATTCACCCCTCCACTTT

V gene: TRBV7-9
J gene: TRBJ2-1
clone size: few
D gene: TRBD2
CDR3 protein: CASSLGTRSSQFF
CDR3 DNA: TGTGCCAGCAGCTTAGGGACTAGAAGTAGTCAGTTCTTC